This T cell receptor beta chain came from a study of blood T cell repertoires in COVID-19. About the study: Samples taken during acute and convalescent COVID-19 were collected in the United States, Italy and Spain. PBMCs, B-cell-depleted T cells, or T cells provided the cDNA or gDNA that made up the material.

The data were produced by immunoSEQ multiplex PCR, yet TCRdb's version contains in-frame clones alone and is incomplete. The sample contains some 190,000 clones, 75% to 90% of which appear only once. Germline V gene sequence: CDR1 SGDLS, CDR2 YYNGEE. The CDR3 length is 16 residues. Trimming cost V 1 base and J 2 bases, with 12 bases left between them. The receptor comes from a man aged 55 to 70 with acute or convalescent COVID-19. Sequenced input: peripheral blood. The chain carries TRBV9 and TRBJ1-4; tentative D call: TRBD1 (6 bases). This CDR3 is CASSVKSGQTNEKLFF. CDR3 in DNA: TGTGCCAGCAGCGTAAAATCCGGACAGACTAATGAAAAACTGTTTTTT. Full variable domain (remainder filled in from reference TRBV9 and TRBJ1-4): DSGVTQTPKHLITATGQRVTLRCSPRSGDLSVYWYQQSLDQGLQFLIQYYNGEERAKGNILERFSAQQFPDLHSELNLSSLELGDSALYFCASSVKSGQTNEKLFFGSGTQLSVL.